Listed below are T cell receptor beta chains from one sample, sequenced in a study of shared clonotypes between healthy human individuals. Profiled with immunoSEQ multiplex PCR; TCRdb holds only in-frame clones, not every one. Of around 2,000,000 clones in the sample, roughly 95% are singletons; the top ten hold more than 0.95%. Sequencing input: naive CD8+ T cells sorted from blood. These TCRs come from a man aged 18-30 years in good health. CDR3s include the opening cysteine and the closing phenylalanine or tryptophan. D genes are given only for firm matches. Size tells how often a clone was seen (once, few, many) or the class of an expanded clone, and some rows leave it out.

j_gene | d_gene | v_gene | abundance | CDR3nt | CDR3aa
TRBJ2-7 | TRBD1 | TRBV9 | few | TGTGCCAGCAGCGCCTCGTCCGGGCCCTCAGGGGGAGAGCAGTACTTC | CASSASSGPSGGEQYF
TRBJ2-5 | TRBD1 | TRBV7-9 | once | TGTGCCAGCAGTTTGACAGGGGAAGAGACCCAGTACTTC | CASSLTGEETQYF
TRBJ2-7 | NA | TRBV6-1 | NA | TGTGCCAGCAGTGAAATCCTGTCAGGACCCTACGAGCAGTACTTC | CASSEILSGPYEQYF
TRBJ2-7 | NA | TRBV11-2 | NA | TGTGCCAGCTTATTCGGGGACGGCTACGAGCAGTACTTC | CASLFGDGYEQYF
TRBJ2-5 | TRBD2 | TRBV2 | NA | TGTGCCAGCACCGGCCGGGGGGGCGGAGAGACCCAGTACTTC | CASTGRGGGETQYF
TRBJ2-7 | NA | TRBV5-1 | NA | TGCGCCAGCAGCGGAGGCGGGACTGACGAGCAGTACTTC | CASSGGGTDEQYF
TRBJ2-1 | NA | TRBV4-3 | NA | TGCGCCAGCAGCCAAGGAGTGGGAAATTTCTACAATGAGCAGTTCTTC | CASSQGVGNFYNEQFF
TRBJ2-1 | NA | TRBV7-9 | NA | TGTGCCAGCAGCTTACCGGGACCTCCGGGTGAGCAGTTCTTC | CASSLPGPPGEQFF
TRBJ2-2 | NA | TRBV2 | NA | TGTGCCAGCAGTGAAGCGGAAGGGACCGGGGAGCTGTTTTTT | CASSEAEGTGELFF
TRBJ2-7 | NA | TRBV11-2 | NA | TGTGCCAGCAGCTCATACTACTCCTACGAGCAGTACTTC | CASSSYYSYEQYF
TRBJ1-3 | TRBD1 | TRBV18 | NA | TGTGCCAGCTCACCACCCCTATGGGACAGGGTGTCGGACTCTGGAAACACCATATATTTT | CASSPPLWDRVSDSGNTIYF
TRBJ2-2 | TRBD1 | TRBV11-2 | NA | TGTGCCAGCAGCTCCGGACAGGGGGGGAACACCGGGGAGCTGTTTTTT | CASSSGQGGNTGELFF
TRBJ2-7 | NA | TRBV10-3 | NA | TGTGCCATCAGTGAGAGTCCAGGAACCTACGAGCAGTACTTC | CAISESPGTYEQYF
TRBJ2-5 | NA | TRBV15 | once | TGTGCCACCAGCAGAGCTCACCTTGAGACCCAGTACTTC | CATSRAHLETQYF
TRBJ1-1 | NA | TRBV5-1 | once | TGCGCCAGCAGCTTCGGTGGGGTAACTGAAGCTTTCTTT | CASSFGGVTEAFF
TRBJ2-7 | NA | TRBV10-3 | NA | TGTGCCATCAGTGTACAAGGGAATCTGAGGGAGCAGTACTTC | CAISVQGNLREQYF
TRBJ2-1 | NA | TRBV27 | NA | TGTGCCAGCAGTTCGACCGGCGTCAGAGACCTCAGGAATGAGCAGTTCTTC | CASSSTGVRDLRNEQFF
TRBJ2-3 | NA | TRBV5-6 | NA | TGTGCCAGCAGCTTGGGACAGCTAGGTTTATATTCGCAGTATTTT | CASSLGQLGLYSQYF
TRBJ2-5 | NA | TRBV5-6 | NA | TGTGCCAGCAGCACAGACAGCCTCCAAGAGACCCAGTACTTC | CASSTDSLQETQYF
TRBJ2-3 | TRBD2 | TRBV11-2 | NA | TGTGCCAGCAGCGCCTACCCGGTGGCTAGCGGGAAAGGCACAGATACGCAGTATTTT | CASSAYPVASGKGTDTQYF
TRBJ2-5 | NA | TRBV5-4 | NA | TGTGCCAGCAGCTTGGGGGCGGGGAAGCCCCAAGAGACCCAGTACTTC | CASSLGAGKPQETQYF
TRBJ2-4 | NA | TRBV27 | NA | TGTGCCAGCAGTCTCGGGGGCATTGGAAACATTCAGTACTTC | CASSLGGIGNIQYF
TRBJ2-1 | NA | TRBV19 | NA | TGTGCCAGTAGTTCACTGACTAGCAATGAGCAGTTCTTC | CASSSLTSNEQFF
TRBJ1-5 | NA | TRBV21-1 | NA | TGTGCCAGCAGGACAGGGTTTCAGCCCCAGCATTTT | CASRTGFQPQHF
TRBJ2-1 | TRBD1 | TRBV27 | NA | TGTGCCAGCAGTTGGGGACAGGGGGGGAATGAGCAGTTCTTC | CASSWGQGGNEQFF
TRBJ2-2 | NA | TRBV9 | NA | TGTGCCAGCAGCCCACGTTCGGCCGGGGAGCTGTTTTTT | CASSPRSAGELFF
TRBJ1-2 | TRBD1 | TRBV6-5 | NA | TGTGCCAGCAGTGCGCAGGGGGCGTCAGGCTACACCTTC | CASSAQGASGYTF
TRBJ2-7 | NA | TRBV5-6 | NA | TGTGCCAGCAGCTTGGGGTCATTGGCCTACGAGCAGTACTTC | CASSLGSLAYEQYF
TRBJ2-5 | TRBD1 | TRBV10-3 | once | TGTGCCATCAGTGAAAGGACAGGCGGAGAGACCCAGTACTTC | CAISERTGGETQYF
TRBJ1-3 | NA | TRBV7-9 | NA | TGTGCCAGCAGCTACATCACAGGGTTTGTCTCTGGAAACACCATATATTTT | CASSYITGFVSGNTIYF
TRBJ2-2 | NA | TRBV5-1 | NA | TGCGCCAGCAGCCCGGTTGGGGCTGCGGCCGGGGAGCTGTTTTTT | CASSPVGAAAGELFF